The TCR beta chain described here comes from a study of T cell repertoires in cytomegalovirus infection. Study overall: Signatures in public TCR beta sequences pointed to both CMV infection and matching HLA type.

Concerning this clonotype itself: Its antigen is not identified.

CDR3 length: 20 residues. V was clipped by 0 bases and J by 6 bases, with 29 bases between them. Each CDR3 protein is one row after TCRdb ran MiXCR on the reads. The sample holds approximately 590,000 distinct CDR3 sequences; roughly 43% are singletons and the top ten take over 45%. The J gene is TRBJ1-1, the V gene TRBV23-1; D possibly corresponds to TRBD1 (5 bases). TRBV23-1 is marked as an open reading frame, function uncertain. The sequenced sample was cultured PBMCs, obtained from culture after CMV antigen stimulation. The TCR was taken from a human donor in good health (CMV status not recorded). Some clones in this sample may be carry-over from other donors' samples. CDR3 sequence: CASSQSRLAGRFAKGAEAFF. Here the CDR3 DNA reads TGCGCCAGCAGTCAATCGCGACTAGCGGGACGGTTCGCCAAAGGCGCTGAAGCTTTCTTT.